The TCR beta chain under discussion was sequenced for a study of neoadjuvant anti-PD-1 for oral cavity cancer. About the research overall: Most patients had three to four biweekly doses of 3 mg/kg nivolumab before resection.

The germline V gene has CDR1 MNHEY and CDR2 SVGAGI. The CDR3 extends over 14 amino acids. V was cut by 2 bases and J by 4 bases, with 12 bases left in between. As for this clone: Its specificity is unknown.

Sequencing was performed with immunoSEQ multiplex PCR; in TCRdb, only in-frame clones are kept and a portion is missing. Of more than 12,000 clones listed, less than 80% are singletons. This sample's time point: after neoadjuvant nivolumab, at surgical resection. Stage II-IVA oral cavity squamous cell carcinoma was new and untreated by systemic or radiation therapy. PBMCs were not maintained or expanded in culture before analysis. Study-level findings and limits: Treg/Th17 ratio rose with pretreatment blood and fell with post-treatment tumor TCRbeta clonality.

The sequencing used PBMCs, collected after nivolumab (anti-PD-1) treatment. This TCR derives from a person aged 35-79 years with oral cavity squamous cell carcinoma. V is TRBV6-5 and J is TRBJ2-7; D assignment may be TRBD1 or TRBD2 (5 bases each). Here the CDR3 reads CASSYLQGEYEQYF. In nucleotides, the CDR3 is TGTGCCAGCAGTTACCTGCAGGGAGAGTACGAGCAGTACTTC.